The entry that follows covers one TCR beta chain sequence. Its specificity is not known. Clones were read by immunoSEQ multiplex PCR, and TCRdb kept only the in-frame ones, dropping some. The sample has about 33,000 clones, around four fifths seen once. This sample is drawn from a study of T cells in localized non-small cell lung cancer. Study-wide findings and caveats: It was uninvolved adjacent lung that showed the highest T cell clonality, exceeding tumor. Higher blood T cell density went with longer overall survival. A single tumor region was sequenced, leaving heterogeneity possible. Adjacent lung held a median roughly 60 of the top 100 tumor clones.

The germline V gene has CDR1 MNHNS and CDR2 SASEGT. This CDR3 is 15 amino acids long. V dropped 6 bases and J dropped 8; count of bases not matched to a gene: 13. The chain uses TRBV6-1 and TRBJ2-4; 7 positions agree with TRBD1. The clonotype comes from a male donor at least 60 years old with stage III squamous cell lung carcinoma. The source material was peripheral blood, sampled before any cancer treatment. The CDR3 protein is CASRPAPGGEYIQYF. For the CDR3, the DNA is TGTGCCAGCAGACCCGCCCCAGGGGGAGAGTACATTCAGTACTTC.